Reported below is one T cell receptor beta chain. Its cognate antigen is unknown. The sample originates from a study of shared clonotypes between healthy human individuals. In the study overall: Aged between 18 and 49, the donors were a couple of women and a few men. CD4 naive cells filled three plates per donor, CD4 memory three, CD8 naive two and CD8 memory one.

Findings and limits, study-wide: Collection of samples was limited to blood; tissue repertoires likely differ.

Only CD45RO-negative cells positively selected for CCR7 counted as naive CD8 cells, so terminally differentiated effector memory CD45RA+ cells were excluded. Repertoires were generated with immunoSEQ multiplex PCR, while TCRdb's copy carries only in-frame clones and drops some. The sample comprises 760,000 or so clones, approximately 96% of which are singletons, and less than 0.25% rests with the top ten. This receptor was identified in a man aged 25 to 45 in good health. The specimen sequenced was naive CD8+ T cells sorted from blood.

CDR3 nucleotide sequence: TGTGCCAGCAGCTTATTAGCGGGATCGTTGGACGAGCAGTACTTC. Amino acid sequence: CASSLLAGSLDEQYF. The rearrangement uses TRBV7-9 and TRBJ2-7; TRBD2 agrees at 8 bases. Unmatched junction bases numbered 8, after V lost 2 bases and J lost 5 bases. The CDR3 spans 15 residues. Germline CDR1 is SEHNR and CDR2 is FQNEAQ (reference sequence).